Sequencing of this TCR beta chain was carried out in a study of cytomegalovirus exposure and HLA in healthy donors. Study-wide findings and caveats: Later, an analysis found that common viral pathogens appeared to be linked with several of the most significant clusters. Compared with the approximately 680-donor mean, an Asian-associated ancestry cluster reportedly had fewer N-insertions, according to a later analysis.

As to this clone: Antigen: not known.

The PCR employed 60 Vbeta primers together with 13 Jbeta primers. Produced via immunoSEQ multiplex PCR; TCRdb's table is partial and in-frame only. The table records approximately 200,000 clones, more than 75% of them present only once. The clonotype comes from a woman aged 45-60 years in good health and CMV-seropositive. Material: PBMCs.

Here the CDR3 DNA reads TGTGCCAGTAGTGCTCAAGCGGGGGACAATGAGCAGTTCTTC. This encodes CASSAQAGDNEQFF. The rearrangement joins TRBV19 to TRBJ2-1, with TRBD2 identical over 8 bases. CDR1 and CDR2 from the germline V gene are LNHDA and SQIVND (reference sequence). The CDR3 extends over 14 amino acids. V lost 5 bases, J lost 5 bases, and 5 bases stayed unmatched. The full variable domain, completed using reference TRBV19 and TRBJ2-1, is DGGITQSPKYLFRKEGQNVTLSCEQNLNHDAMYWYRQDPGQGLRLIYYSQIVNDFQKGDIAEGYSVSREKKESFPLTVTSAQKNPTAFYLCASSAQAGDNEQFFGPGTRLTVL.